Below, 2 T cell receptor beta chains from the same sample are listed, as sequenced in a study of blood T cell repertoires in COVID-19. Libraries were prepared by immunoSEQ multiplex PCR; TCRdb keeps only in-frame clonotypes and omits some of them. The top ten hold around 2.2% of the sample, which has 310,000 or so clones, more than 85% seen once. The specimen sequenced was peripheral blood. The source is a woman aged 25-40 years with COVID-19, enrolled during active disease.

This clone was counted a single time. The chain joins TRBV9 to TRBJ1-4, with D uncertain. CDR3 length equals 15 residues. CDR1 is SGDLS and CDR2 is YYNGEE in the germline V gene. V shed 4 bases and J shed 0 bases, with 10 bases lying between them. For the CDR3, the DNA is TGTGCCAGCAGCCCCAGACAAGCAACTAATGAAAAACTGTTTTTT. The encoded protein is CASSPRQATNEKLFF.

V gene TRBV27 combines with J gene TRBJ1-2; 10 bases align to TRBD1. V shed 6 bases, J shed 8 bases, and the junction held 9 bases outside the gene matches. In germline, CDR1 is MNHEY, CDR2 SMNVEV (reference sequence). The CDR3 contains 14 residues. CDR3 sequence: CASRGRQGAQGYTF. As DNA, the CDR3 is TGTGCCAGCAGGGGGAGACAGGGGGCGCAGGGCTACACCTTC.